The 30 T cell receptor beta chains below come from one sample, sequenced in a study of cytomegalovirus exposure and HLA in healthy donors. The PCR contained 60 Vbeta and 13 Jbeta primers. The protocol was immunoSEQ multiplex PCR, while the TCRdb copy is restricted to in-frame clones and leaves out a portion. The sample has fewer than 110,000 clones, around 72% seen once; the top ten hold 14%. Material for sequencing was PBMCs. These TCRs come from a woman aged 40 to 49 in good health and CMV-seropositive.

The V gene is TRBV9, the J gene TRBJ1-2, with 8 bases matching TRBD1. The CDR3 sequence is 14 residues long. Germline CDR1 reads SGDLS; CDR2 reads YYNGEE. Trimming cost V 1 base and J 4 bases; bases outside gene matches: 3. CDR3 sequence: CASSVTGGPYGYTF. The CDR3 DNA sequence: TGTGCCAGCAGCGTAACAGGGGGACCCTATGGCTACACCTTC.

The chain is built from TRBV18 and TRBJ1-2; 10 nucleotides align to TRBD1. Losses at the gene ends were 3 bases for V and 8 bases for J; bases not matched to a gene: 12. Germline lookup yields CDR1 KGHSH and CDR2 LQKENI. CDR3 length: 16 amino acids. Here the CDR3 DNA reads TGTGCCAGCTCACCGGACAGGGGGGTTTTCGTTCAGGGCTACACCTTC. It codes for CASSPDRGVFVQGYTF.

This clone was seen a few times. The CDR3 is CASSRSGYEQYF. CDR3 nucleotide sequence: TGTGCCAGTAGTAGGAGCGGCTACGAGCAGTACTTC. The chain links TRBV19 to TRBJ2-7; tentative D call: TRBD2 (5 bases). CDR1 is LNHDA, CDR2 SQIVND, per germline (reference sequence). This CDR3 comprises 12 residues. Trimming stripped 4 bases from V and 3 bases from J, with 7 bases between.

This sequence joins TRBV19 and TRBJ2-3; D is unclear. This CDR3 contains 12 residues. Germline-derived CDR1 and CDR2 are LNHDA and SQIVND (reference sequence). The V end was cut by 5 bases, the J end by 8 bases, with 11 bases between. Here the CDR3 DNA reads TGTGCCAGTAGTCTGTTATCCGGTACGCAGTATTTT. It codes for CASSLLSGTQYF.

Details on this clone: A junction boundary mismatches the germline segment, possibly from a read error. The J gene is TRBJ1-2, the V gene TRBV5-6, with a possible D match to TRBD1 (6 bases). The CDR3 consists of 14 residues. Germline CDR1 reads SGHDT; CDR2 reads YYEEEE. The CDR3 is CASSGNRVGYGCTF. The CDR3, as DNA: TGTGCCAGCAGCGGCAACAGGGTCGGCTATGGCTGCACCTTC.

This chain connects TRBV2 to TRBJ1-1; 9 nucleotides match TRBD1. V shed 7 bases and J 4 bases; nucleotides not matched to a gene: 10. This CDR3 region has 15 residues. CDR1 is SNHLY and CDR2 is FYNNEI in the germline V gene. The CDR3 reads CASKWTGEEGTEAFF. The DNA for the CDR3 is TGTGCCAGCAAATGGACAGGGGAGGAGGGCACTGAAGCTTTCTTT.

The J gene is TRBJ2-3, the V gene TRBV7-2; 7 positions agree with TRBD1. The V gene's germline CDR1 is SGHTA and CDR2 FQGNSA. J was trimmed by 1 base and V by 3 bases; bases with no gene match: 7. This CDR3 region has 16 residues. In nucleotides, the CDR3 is TGTGCCAGCAGCTTTCGACAGGGTTTGGGCACAGATACGCAGTATTTT. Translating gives CASSFRQGLGTDTQYF.

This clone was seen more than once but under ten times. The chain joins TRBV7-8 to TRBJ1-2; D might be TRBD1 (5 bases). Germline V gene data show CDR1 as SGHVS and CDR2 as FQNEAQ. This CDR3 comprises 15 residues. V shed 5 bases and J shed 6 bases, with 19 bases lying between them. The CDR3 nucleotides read TGTGCCAGCAGCCCCGTCTCAGGGTTAAGGGATGGCTACACCTTC. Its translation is CASSPVSGLRDGYTF.

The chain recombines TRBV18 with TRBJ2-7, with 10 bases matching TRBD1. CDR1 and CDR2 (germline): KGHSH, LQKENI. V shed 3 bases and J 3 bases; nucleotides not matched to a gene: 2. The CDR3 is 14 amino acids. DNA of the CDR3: TGTGCCAGCTCACCCGGGACAGGGGACTACGAGCAGTACTTC. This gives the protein CASSPGTGDYEQYF.

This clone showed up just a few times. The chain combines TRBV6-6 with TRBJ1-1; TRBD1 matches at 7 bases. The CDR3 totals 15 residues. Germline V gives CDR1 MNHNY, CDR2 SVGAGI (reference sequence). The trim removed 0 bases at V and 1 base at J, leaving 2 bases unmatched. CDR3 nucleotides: TGTGCCAGCAGTTACTCGGGACAGCCGAACACTGAAGCTTTCTTT. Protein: CASSYSGQPNTEAFF.

The DNA for the CDR3 is TGTGCCAGCAGCCGGACAGGGGATGTCACTGAAGCTTTCTTT. As protein: CASSRTGDVTEAFF. This rearrangement joins TRBV5-4 to TRBJ1-1, with 9 bases lining up with TRBD1. V lost 4 bases and J lost 4; bases outside the gene matches: 5. CDR1 is SGHNT, CDR2 YYREEE, per germline (reference sequence). The CDR3 consists of 14 residues.

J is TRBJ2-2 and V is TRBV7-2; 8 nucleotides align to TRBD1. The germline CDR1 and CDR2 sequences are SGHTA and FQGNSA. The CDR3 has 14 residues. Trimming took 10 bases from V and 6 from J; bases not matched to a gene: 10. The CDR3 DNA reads TGTGCCACCAGGACAGGGTATAAGGCCGGGGAGCTGTTTTTT. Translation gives CATRTGYKAGELFF. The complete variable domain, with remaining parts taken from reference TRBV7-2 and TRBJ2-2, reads GAGVSQSPSNKVTEKGKDVELRCDPISGHTALYWYRQSLGQGLEFLIYFQGNSAPDKSGLPSDRFSAERTGGSVSTLTIQRTQQEDSAVYLCATRTGYKAGELFFGEGSRLTVL.

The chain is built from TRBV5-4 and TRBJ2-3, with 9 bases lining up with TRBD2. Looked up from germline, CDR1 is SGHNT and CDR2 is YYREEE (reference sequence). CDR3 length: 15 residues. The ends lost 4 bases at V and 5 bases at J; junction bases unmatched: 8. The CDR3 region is CASSRSSGVGDTQYF. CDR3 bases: TGTGCCAGCAGCCGTTCTAGCGGGGTGGGAGATACGCAGTATTTT.

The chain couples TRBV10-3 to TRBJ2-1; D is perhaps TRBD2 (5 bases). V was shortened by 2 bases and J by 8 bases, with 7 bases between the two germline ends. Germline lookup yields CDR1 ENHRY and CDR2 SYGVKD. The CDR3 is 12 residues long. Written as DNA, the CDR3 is TGTGCCATCAGTGAGAGAGGGTATGAGCAGTTCTTC. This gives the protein CAISERGYEQFF.

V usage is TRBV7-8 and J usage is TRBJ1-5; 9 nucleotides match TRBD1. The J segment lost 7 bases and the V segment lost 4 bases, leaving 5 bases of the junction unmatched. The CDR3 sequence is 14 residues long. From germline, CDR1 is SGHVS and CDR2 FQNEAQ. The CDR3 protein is CASSSGQGRQPQHF. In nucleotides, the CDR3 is TGTGCCAGCAGCTCCGGACAGGGGAGACAGCCCCAGCATTTT.

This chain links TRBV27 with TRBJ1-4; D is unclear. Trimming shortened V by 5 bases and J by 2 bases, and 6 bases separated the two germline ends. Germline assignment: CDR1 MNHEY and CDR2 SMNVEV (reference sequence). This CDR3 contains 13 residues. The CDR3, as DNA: TGTGCCAGCAGTCCCCGGACTAATGAAAAACTGTTTTTT. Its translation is CASSPRTNEKLFF.

CDR3 nucleotide sequence: TGTGCCAGCAGCAATAGCAATCAGCCCCAGCATTTT. It is translated as CASSNSNQPQHF. The chain joins TRBV27 to TRBJ1-5; D call uncertain. The CDR3 length is 12 residues. V dropped 6 bases and J dropped 0 bases, with 3 bases sitting between them. Germline CDR1 and CDR2: MNHEY and SMNVEV (reference sequence).

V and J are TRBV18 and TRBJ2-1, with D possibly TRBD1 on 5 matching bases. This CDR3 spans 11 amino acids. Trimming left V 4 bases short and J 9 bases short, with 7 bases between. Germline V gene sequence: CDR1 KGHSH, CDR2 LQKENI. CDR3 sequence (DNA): TGTGCCAGCTCACAGCAGGGTGAGCAGTTCTTC. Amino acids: CASSQQGEQFF.

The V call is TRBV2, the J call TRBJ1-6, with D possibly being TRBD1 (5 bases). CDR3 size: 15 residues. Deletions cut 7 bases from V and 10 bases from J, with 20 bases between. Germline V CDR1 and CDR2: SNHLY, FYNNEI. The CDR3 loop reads CASNPILAGHSPLHF. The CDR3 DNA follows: TGTGCCAGCAACCCGATTTTGGCGGGGCACTCACCCCTCCACTTT.

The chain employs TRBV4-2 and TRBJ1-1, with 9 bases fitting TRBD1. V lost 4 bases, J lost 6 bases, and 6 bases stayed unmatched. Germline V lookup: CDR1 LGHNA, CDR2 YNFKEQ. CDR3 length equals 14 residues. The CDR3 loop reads CASSRDRGVPEAFF. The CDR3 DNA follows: TGTGCCAGCAGCCGAGACAGGGGGGTCCCTGAAGCTTTCTTT.

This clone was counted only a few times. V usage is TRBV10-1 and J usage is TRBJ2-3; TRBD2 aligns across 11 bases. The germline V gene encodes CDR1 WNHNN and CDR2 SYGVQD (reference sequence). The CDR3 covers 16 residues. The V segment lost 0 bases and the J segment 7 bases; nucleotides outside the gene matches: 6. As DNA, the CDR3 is TGCGCCAGCAGTGAGTCGATAGCGGGGGGGCCGAATACGCAGTATTTT. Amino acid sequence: CASSESIAGGPNTQYF.

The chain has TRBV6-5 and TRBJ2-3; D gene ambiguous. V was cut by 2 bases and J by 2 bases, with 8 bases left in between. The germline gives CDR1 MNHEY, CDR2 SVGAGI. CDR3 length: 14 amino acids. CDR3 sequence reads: CASSYRVTTDTQYF. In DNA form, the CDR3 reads TGTGCCAGCAGTTACCGGGTCACCACAGATACGCAGTATTTT.

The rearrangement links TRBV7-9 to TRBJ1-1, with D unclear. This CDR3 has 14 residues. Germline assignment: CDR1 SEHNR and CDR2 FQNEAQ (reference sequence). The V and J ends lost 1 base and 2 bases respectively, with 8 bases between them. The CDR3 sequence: CASSLGEINTEAFF. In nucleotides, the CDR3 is TGTGCCAGCAGCTTAGGTGAGATCAACACTGAAGCTTTCTTT.

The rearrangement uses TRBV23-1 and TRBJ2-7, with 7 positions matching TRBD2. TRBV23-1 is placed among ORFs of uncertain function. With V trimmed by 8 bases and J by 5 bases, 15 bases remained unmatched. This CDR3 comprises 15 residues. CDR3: CASPQVLAVIHEQYF. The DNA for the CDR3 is TGCGCCAGCCCTCAAGTCCTAGCGGTAATCCACGAGCAGTACTTC.

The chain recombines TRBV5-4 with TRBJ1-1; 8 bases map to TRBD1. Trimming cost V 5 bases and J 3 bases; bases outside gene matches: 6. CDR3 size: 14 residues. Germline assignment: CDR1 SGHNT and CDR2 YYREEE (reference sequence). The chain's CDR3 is CASSEDRVHTEAFF. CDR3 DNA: TGTGCCAGCAGTGAGGACAGGGTACACACTGAAGCTTTCTTT. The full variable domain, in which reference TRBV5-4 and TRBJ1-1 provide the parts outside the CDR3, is ETGVTQSPTHLIKTRGQQVTLRCSSQSGHNTVSWYQQALGQGPQFIFQYYREEENGRGNFPPRFSGLQFPNYSSELNVNALELDDSALYLCASSEDRVHTEAFFGQGTRLTVV.

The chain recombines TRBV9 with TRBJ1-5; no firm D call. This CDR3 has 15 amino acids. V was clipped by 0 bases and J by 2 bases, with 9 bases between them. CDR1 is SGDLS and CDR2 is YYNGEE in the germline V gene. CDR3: CASSVGLGGNQPQHF. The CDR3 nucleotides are TGTGCCAGCAGCGTAGGCCTAGGCGGCAATCAGCCCCAGCATTTT. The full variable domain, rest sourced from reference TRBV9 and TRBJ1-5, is DSGVTQTPKHLITATGQRVTLRCSPRSGDLSVYWYQQSLDQGLQFLIQYYNGEERAKGNILERFSAQQFPDLHSELNLSSLELGDSALYFCASSVGLGGNQPQHFGDGTRLSIL.

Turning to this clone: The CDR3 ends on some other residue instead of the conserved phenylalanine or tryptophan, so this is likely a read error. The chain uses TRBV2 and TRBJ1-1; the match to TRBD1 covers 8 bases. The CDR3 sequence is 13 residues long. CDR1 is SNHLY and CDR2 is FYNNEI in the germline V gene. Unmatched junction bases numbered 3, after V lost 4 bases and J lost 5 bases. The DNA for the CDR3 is TGTGCCAGCAGTGGACAGGGGCGGACTGAAGCTTTCCTT. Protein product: CASSGQGRTEAFL.

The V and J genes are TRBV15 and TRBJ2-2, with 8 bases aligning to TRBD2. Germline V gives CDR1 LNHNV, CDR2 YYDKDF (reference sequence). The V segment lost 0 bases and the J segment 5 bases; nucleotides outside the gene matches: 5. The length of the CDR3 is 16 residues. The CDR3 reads CATSREGRGATGELFF. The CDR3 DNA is TGTGCCACCAGCAGAGAGGGGCGGGGGGCGACCGGGGAGCTGTTTTTT.

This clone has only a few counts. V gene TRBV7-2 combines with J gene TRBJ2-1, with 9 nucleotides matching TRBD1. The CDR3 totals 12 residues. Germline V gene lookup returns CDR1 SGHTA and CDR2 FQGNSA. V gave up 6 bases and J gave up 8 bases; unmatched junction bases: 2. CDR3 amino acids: CASRRDRDEQFF. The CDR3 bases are TGTGCCAGCAGAAGGGACAGGGATGAGCAGTTCTTC.

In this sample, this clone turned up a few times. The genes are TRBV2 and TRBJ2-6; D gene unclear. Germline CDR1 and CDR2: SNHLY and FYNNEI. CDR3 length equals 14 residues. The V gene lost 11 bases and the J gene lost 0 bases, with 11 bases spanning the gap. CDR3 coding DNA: TGTGCCTCTAACGAGTACTCTGGGGCCAACGTCCTGACTTTC. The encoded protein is CASNEYSGANVLTF.